The 7 T cell receptor beta chains in this list originate from one sample, sequenced in a study of human T cells and chemical hapten exposure. This sample's time point: pre-sensitization, week 0. Treatment given: therapeutic diphenylcyclopropenone sensitization with weekly scalp DPC. MiXCR, run by TCRdb on the RACE reads, gives a single entry per CDR3 protein. The sample consists of around 120,000 distinct CDR3 sequences, 13% of them appearing once. The specimen was whole blood, collected in connection with sensitization to the hapten diphenylcyclopropenone (DPC). The receptors originated from a woman aged 18-35 years with alopecia areata. Some clones in this sample may be carry-over from other donors' samples.

This clonotype was counted at least ten times. The V and J genes are TRBV6-2 or TRBV6-3 and TRBJ1-1, with D unresolved. The CDR3 has 9 amino acids. In germline, CDR1 is MNHEY, CDR2 SVGEGT. With 2 bases removed from V and 13 bases from J, the gap between germline ends came to 5 bases. CDR3 DNA: TGTGCCAGCAGTTACCCCGGTTTCTTT. It is translated as CASSYPGFF.

This clonotype was seen repeatedly, ten times or more. The rearrangement joins TRBV2 to TRBJ2-1; D is possibly TRBD1 or TRBD2 (6 bases each). Germline lookup yields CDR1 SNHLY and CDR2 FYNNEI. The CDR3 runs 15 residues. V was clipped by 3 bases and J by 3 bases, with 12 bases between them. This CDR3 is CASSEQGGGYNEQFF. DNA for the CDR3: TGTGCCAGCAGTGAGCAAGGGGGAGGCTACAATGAGCAGTTCTTC.

This clonotype was counted only a few times. The V call is TRBV7-2, the J call TRBJ2-3; D is uncertain. The CDR3 loop spans 15 amino acids. Trimming shortened V by 1 base and J by 0 bases, and 8 bases separated the two germline ends. Germline V gives CDR1 SGHTA, CDR2 FQGNSA. The CDR3 DNA follows: TGTGCCAGCAGCTTAGTGGCCAGGAGCACAGATACGCAGTATTTT. This codes for CASSLVARSTDTQYF.

The table lists this clonotype with many counts. The chain recombines TRBV6-5 with TRBJ2-6, with 7 positions matching TRBD1. V gave up 6 bases and J gave up 0 bases; unmatched junction bases: 8. CDR3 length: 17 amino acids. Germline loops: CDR1 MNHEY, CDR2 SVGAGI. The CDR3 sequence is CASSIDRVLSGANVLTF. In nucleotides, the CDR3 is TGTGCCAGCAGCATAGACAGGGTCCTCTCTGGGGCCAACGTCCTGACTTTC.

This clonotype has ten or more counts. The chain recombines TRBV7-9 with TRBJ2-1, with D uncertain. Trimming cost V 3 bases and J 8 bases, with 17 bases left between them. Per germline, CDR1 SEHNR and CDR2 FQNEAQ (reference sequence). The CDR3 has 15 amino acids. CDR3: CASSFGGPGNDEQFF. CDR3 coding DNA: TGTGCCAGCAGCTTCGGTGGGCCAGGCAACGATGAGCAGTTCTTC. The variable domain in full, completed from reference TRBV7-9 and TRBJ2-1, reads DTGVSQNPRHKITKRGQNVTFRCDPISEHNRLYWYRQTLGQGPEFLTYFQNEAQLEKSRLLSDRFSAERPKGSFSTLEIQRTEQGDSAMYLCASSFGGPGNDEQFFGPGTRLTVL.

V usage is TRBV30 and J usage is TRBJ2-7; D gene ambiguous. Germline CDR1 is GTSNPN and CDR2 is SVGIG (reference sequence). This CDR3 is 11 amino acids long. The V end lost 5 bases, the J end lost 0 bases, and 5 bases lay between the germline ends. The CDR3 sequence: CAWGSSYEQYF. The CDR3 DNA reads as TGTGCCTGGGGCAGCTCCTACGAGCAGTACTTC.

Only a few counts were recorded for this clonotype. This chain links TRBV3-1 with TRBJ2-3; D ambiguous. From germline, CDR1 is LGHDT and CDR2 YNNKEL (reference sequence). The CDR3 spans 14 residues. Between the trimmed V and J ends, which lost 4 bases and 1 base, there was a span of 9 bases. The CDR3 DNA follows: TGTGCCAGCAGCCCCGCAGGTGGCACAGATACGCAGTATTTT. The encoded protein is CASSPAGGTDTQYF.